This T cell receptor (beta chain) was sequenced for a study of brain T cells in children with intractable seizures. The data were produced by immunoSEQ multiplex PCR, yet TCRdb's version contains in-frame clones alone and is incomplete. Here the sample spans around 80,000 clones, more than 75% being singletons. V was shortened by 0 bases and J by 0 bases, with 13 bases between the two germline ends. In germline, CDR1 is LNHDA, CDR2 SQIVND (reference sequence). The CDR3 extends over 17 amino acids. This material consisted of peripheral blood, taken at surgery. The chain is built from TRBV19 and TRBJ2-3; D call uncertain. This TCR was recovered from a girl aged 2-10 years with Rasmussen encephalitis and intractable seizures. The DNA for the CDR3 is TGTGCCAGTAGTATAGATCGCATACTGTATAGCACAGATACGCAGTATTTT. Its translation is CASSIDRILYSTDTQYF.